This T cell receptor (beta chain) originates from a study of blood T cell repertoires in COVID-19. For the study at large: In each case, the material was cDNA or gDNA derived from T cells, B-cell-depleted T cells, or PBMCs.

Per the authors' pipeline: How many nucleated cells were present was estimated from reference gene primer amplification. Repertoires were generated with immunoSEQ multiplex PCR, while TCRdb's copy carries only in-frame clones and drops some. V and J calls and clone size come straight from that table; D and trimming were deduced from the DNA. The repertoire holds about 150,000 clones, with roughly 88% as singletons. There are 15 residues in the CDR3. Looked up from germline, CDR1 is MNHNY and CDR2 is SVGAGI (reference sequence). The germline V and J ends were trimmed by 2 bases and 4 bases, with 11 bases remaining between them.

The chain employs TRBV6-6 and TRBJ1-4; the D is unclear. The clonotype originates from a man between 60 and 75 years old with COVID-19, enrolled during active disease. The sample comprised peripheral blood. The CDR3 sequence: CASSYGQELNEKLFF. CDR3 nucleotide sequence: TGTGCCAGCAGTTACGGGCAGGAACTTAATGAAAAACTGTTTTTT.